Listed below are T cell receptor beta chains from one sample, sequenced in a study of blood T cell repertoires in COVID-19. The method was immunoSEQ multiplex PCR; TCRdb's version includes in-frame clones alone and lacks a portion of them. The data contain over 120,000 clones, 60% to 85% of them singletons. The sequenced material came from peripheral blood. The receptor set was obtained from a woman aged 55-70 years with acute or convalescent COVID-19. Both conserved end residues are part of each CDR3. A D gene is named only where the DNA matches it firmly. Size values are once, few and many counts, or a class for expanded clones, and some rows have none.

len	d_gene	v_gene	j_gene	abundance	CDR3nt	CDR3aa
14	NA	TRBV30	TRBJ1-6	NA	TGTGCCTGGGACCAAGGGGAAACGAATTCACCCCTCCACTTT	CAWDQGETNSPLHF
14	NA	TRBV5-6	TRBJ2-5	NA	TGTGCCAGCAGCTCGCGACAGGCCCAAGAGACCCAGTACTTC	CASSSRQAQETQYF
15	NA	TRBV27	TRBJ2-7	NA	TGTGCCAGCAGTTCCCACCCTCGGGGTCGGTACGAGCAGTACTTC	CASSSHPRGRYEQYF
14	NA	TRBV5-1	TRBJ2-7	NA	TGCGTCAGCAGCTTGAACAGCGGGACATACGAGCAGTACTTC	CVSSLNSGTYEQYF
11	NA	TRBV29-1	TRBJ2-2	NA	TGCAGCGTTGGGAGGTCCGGGGAGCTGTTTTTT	CSVGRSGELFF
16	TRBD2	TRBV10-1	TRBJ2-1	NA	TGCGCCAGCAGTGAGGAGGGTAGCGGGAGGGGGAATGAGCAGTTCTTC	CASSEEGSGRGNEQFF
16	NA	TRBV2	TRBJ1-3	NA	TGTGCCAGCAGTGAAGGTGTTTGGGGCCCCGGAAACACCATATATTTT	CASSEGVWGPGNTIYF
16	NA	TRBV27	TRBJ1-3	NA	TGTGCCAGCGGTGCCCGAAGCACCCACGGTTTTAACACCATATATTTT	CASGARSTHGFNTIYF
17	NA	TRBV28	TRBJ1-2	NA	TGTGCCAGCAGTTTCGAGGGCCGGGGGACCTCCTATAGTGGCTACACCTTC	CASSFEGRGTSYSGYTF
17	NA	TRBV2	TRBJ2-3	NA	TGTGCCAGCAGTATTGGCGGGGTCGGTATCGGCACAGATACGCAGTATTTT	CASSIGGVGIGTDTQYF
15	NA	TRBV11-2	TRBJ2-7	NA	TGTGCCAGCAGCTTCACCGGGTCAGGGTCCTACGAGCAGTACTTC	CASSFTGSGSYEQYF
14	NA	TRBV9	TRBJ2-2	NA	TGTGCCAGCAGCGTAAAAAGTCGGACCGGGGAGCTGTTTTTT	CASSVKSRTGELFF
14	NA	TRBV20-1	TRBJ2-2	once	TGCAGTGCTAGTGTCGGGAGATACACCGGGGAGCTGTTTTTT	CSASVGRYTGELFF
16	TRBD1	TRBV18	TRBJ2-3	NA	TGTGCCAGCTCACCCGCAGAAGGGGGCGACACAGATACGCAGTATTTT	CASSPAEGGDTDTQYF
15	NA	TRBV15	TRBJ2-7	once	TGTGCCACCAGCAGGGGACACGGGATCTCCTACGAGCAGTACTTC	CATSRGHGISYEQYF
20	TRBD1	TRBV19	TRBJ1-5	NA	TGTGCCAGTAGTATAAATTGGTGGGGACCGGGACAGGGAGCGGATCAGCCCCAGCATTTT	CASSINWWGPGQGADQPQHF
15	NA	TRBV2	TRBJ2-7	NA	TGTGCCAGCAGTGGCCAGGTCCCTATGGCTTACGAGCAGTACTTC	CASSGQVPMAYEQYF
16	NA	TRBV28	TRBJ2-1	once	TGTGCCAGCAATGGGTGGGCGGGAACCTACTACAATGAGCAGTTCTTC	CASNGWAGTYYNEQFF
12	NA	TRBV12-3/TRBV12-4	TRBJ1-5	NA	TGTGCCAGCAGGCGTCCTAATCAGCCCCAGCATTTT	CASRRPNQPQHF
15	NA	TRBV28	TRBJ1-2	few	TGTGCCAGCAGTTTAAGTAGTTGGGGAGCTGATGGCTACACCTTC	CASSLSSWGADGYTF
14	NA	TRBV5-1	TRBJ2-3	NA	TGCGCCAGCAGCTTGGAATTCCACACAGATACGCAGTATTTT	CASSLEFHTDTQYF
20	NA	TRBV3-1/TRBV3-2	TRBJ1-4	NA	TGTGCCAGCAGCCAGCGAGGGAGGGGGTTATCACTTTCAGCTAATGAAAAACTGTTTTTT	CASSQRGRGLSLSANEKLFF